The clone carrying this TCR beta chain showed up just once. The antigen remains unidentified. A second PCR, run for about 7 to 11 cycles, used a sample-barcoded 5' primer plus a J-beta primer mix. TCRdb itself ran the 5' RACE reads through MiXCR, one entry per CDR3 protein. The repertoire includes fewer than 750,000 distinct CDR3 sequences, 45% to 60% of them detected once, and approximately 13% sits in the top ten. Trimming pared 3 bases from V and 0 bases from J, leaving 12 bases between. Germline CDR1 reads SGHRS; CDR2 reads YFSETQ. The CDR3 contains 15 residues. The data were obtained in a study of blood T cells in healthy people across ages. At the level of the study: The template switching approach captured approximately one barcoded beta molecule for every two T cells.

The study, taken as a whole, reports: Strong correlation was found linking TCR beta diversity to naive T cell percentage.

The TCR originated in an elderly woman in good health. The chain uses TRBV5-1 and TRBJ1-1, with a weak D call TRBD1 (5 bases). Sequencing was carried out using blood. The CDR3 is CASSSSWGLNTEAFF. The CDR3 nucleotides are TGCGCCAGCAGCTCCTCCTGGGGACTGAACACTGAAGCTTTCTTT.